The rows below give T cell receptor beta chains drawn from one sample of a study of radiation and T cells in renal cell carcinoma. The protocol was immunoSEQ multiplex PCR, while the TCRdb copy is restricted to in-frame clones and leaves out a portion. This table holds some 50,000 clones, more than 80% found once. The sequencing used blood, collected from a patient whose treatment included radiotherapy and nephrectomy. The source of these receptors is a woman in her seventies with renal cell carcinoma. The CDR3 runs from the conserved cysteine through the conserved F or W. The D gene is left open where the match is weak. Size is omitted from some rows. Given values are once, few, many or a class for expanded clones.

-	TRBV28	TRBJ1-2	once	CASSRAQYGYTF	TGTGCCAGCAGCCGAGCACAGTATGGCTACACCTTC
-	TRBV18	TRBJ1-4	-	CASSPLSGRETEKLFF	TGTGCCAGCTCACCACTCTCGGGGCGGGAGACTGAAAAACTGTTTTTT
-	TRBV10-3	TRBJ2-5	-	CASTEKGNSETQYF	TGTGCCAGTACGGAAAAGGGGAATTCGGAGACCCAGTACTTC
TRBD2	TRBV4-3	TRBJ2-1	once	CASSQAQREANEQFF	TGCGCCAGCAGCCAAGCCCAGCGGGAGGCCAATGAGCAGTTCTTC
TRBD2	TRBV7-2	TRBJ2-2	-	CALLAGVTGELFF	TGTGCCCTTCTAGCGGGGGTCACCGGGGAGCTGTTTTTT
-	TRBV18	TRBJ2-2	few	CASSPSGRDTGELFF	TGTGCCAGCTCACCATCAGGGCGGGACACCGGGGAGCTGTTTTTT
-	TRBV9	TRBJ1-1	-	CASSVWGATEAFF	TGTGCCAGCAGCGTATGGGGGGCCACTGAAGCTTTCTTT
TRBD2	TRBV5-1	TRBJ2-1	-	CASSATLAGAYNEQFF	TGCGCCAGCAGCGCCACACTAGCGGGGGCTTACAATGAGCAGTTCTTC
-	TRBV20-1	TRBJ1-2	-	CSARIVQSYTF	TGCAGTGCTAGAATTGTGCAAAGCTACACCTTC
TRBD2	TRBV5-4	TRBJ2-3	-	CASSAGLAGNTDTQYF	TGTGCCAGCAGCGCAGGACTAGCGGGGAACACAGATACGCAGTATTTT
TRBD1	TRBV11-2	TRBJ1-6	-	CASSLEQGPNSPLHF	TGTGCCAGCAGCTTAGAACAGGGGCCTAATTCACCCCTCCACTTT
TRBD1	TRBV30	TRBJ1-4	-	CAWSVGGAAGEKLFF	TGTGCCTGGAGTGTAGGGGGCGCGGCTGGTGAAAAACTGTTTTTT
-	TRBV5-4	TRBJ2-1	-	CASSGSMGEFSYNEQFF	TGTGCCAGCAGCGGATCCATGGGCGAATTCTCCTACAATGAGCAGTTCTTC
-	TRBV5-1	TRBJ2-7	once	CASNQGDWGTYEQYF	TGCGCCAGCAACCAAGGGGACTGGGGTACCTACGAGCAGTACTTC
TRBD2	TRBV7-9	TRBJ2-3	once	CASSPGLGATDTQYF	TGTGCCAGCAGCCCCGGACTAGGGGCCACAGATACGCAGTATTTT
-	TRBV7-9	TRBJ2-7	-	CASSFRSDEQYF	TGTGCCAGCAGCTTTAGGAGTGACGAGCAGTACTTC
TRBD1	TRBV6-1	TRBJ2-3	-	CASSGMTGGITDTQYF	TGTGCCAGCAGTGGCATGACAGGGGGTATTACAGATACGCAGTATTTT
-	TRBV27	TRBJ2-7	-	CASSLLGGATYEQYF	TGTGCCAGCAGTTTATTAGGTGGGGCTACCTACGAGCAGTACTTC
-	TRBV19	TRBJ1-1	-	CASSTQEAGDTEAFF	TGTGCCAGTAGTACCCAAGAGGCAGGGGACACTGAAGCTTTCTTT
TRBD1	TRBV6-6	TRBJ2-5	-	CASRYRGFGETQYF	TGTGCCAGCAGGTACAGGGGTTTCGGGGAGACCCAGTACTTC
TRBD2	TRBV7-3	TRBJ2-7	few	CASSLAGGRSYEQYF	TGTGCCAGCAGCTTGGCGGGAGGGCGATCCTACGAGCAGTACTTC
-	TRBV5-1	TRBJ1-1	-	CASSLADPNTEAFF	TGCGCCAGCAGCTTGGCGGACCCGAACACTGAAGCTTTCTTT
TRBD1	TRBV5-1	TRBJ2-3	-	CASSLEGAFTDTQYF	TGCGCCAGCAGCTTAGAGGGGGCCTTCACAGATACGCAGTATTTT
-	TRBV5-6	TRBJ2-3	-	CASSLGQGDGTDTQYF	TGTGCCAGCAGCTTGGGGCAGGGCGACGGCACAGATACGCAGTATTTT
-	TRBV5-1	TRBJ2-7	-	CASSLDGPYEQYF	TGCGCCAGCAGCTTGGACGGACCCTACGAGCAGTACTTC
-	TRBV2	TRBJ1-2	-	CASSEGEGVGYTF	TGTGCCAGCAGTGAGGGGGAGGGGGTTGGCTACACCTTC
TRBD1	TRBV11-3	TRBJ2-2	-	CASSSGQGTGELFF	TGTGCCAGCAGCTCAGGACAGGGGACCGGGGAGCTGTTTTTT
TRBD1	TRBV29-1	TRBJ2-7	-	CSGQGPRYEQYF	TGCAGCGGACAGGGGCCTCGGTACGAGCAGTACTTC
-	TRBV6-5	TRBJ1-1	-	CASSAAGLNTEAFF	TGTGCCAGCAGCGCAGCAGGGTTGAACACTGAAGCTTTCTTT
-	TRBV27	TRBJ1-6	-	CASSSIGRTYNSPLHF	TGTGCCAGCAGTTCTATAGGGCGGACCTATAATTCACCCCTCCACTTT
-	TRBV5-1	TRBJ2-7	-	CASSAHRDEQYF	TGCGCCAGCAGCGCTCACAGGGACGAGCAGTACTTC
-	TRBV6-1	TRBJ2-7	few	CASTGSYEQYF	TGTGCCAGCACAGGGTCCTACGAGCAGTACTTC
-	TRBV5-1	TRBJ2-5	-	CASSLRGETETQYF	TGCGCCAGCAGCTTAAGGGGGGAGACGGAGACCCAGTACTTC
TRBD1	TRBV5-1	TRBJ1-2	-	CASSADRVYYGYTF	TGCGCCAGCAGCGCGGACAGGGTTTACTATGGCTACACCTTC
TRBD1	TRBV4-1	TRBJ1-1	-	CASSRSRDRERVNTEAFF	TGCGCCAGCAGCCGGTCCCGGGACAGGGAGCGAGTGAACACTGAAGCTTTCTTT
-	TRBV6-1	TRBJ1-5	-	CASSEGSPNQPQHF	TGTGCCAGCAGTGAAGGCTCCCCCAATCAGCCCCAGCATTTT
TRBD1	TRBV4-2	TRBJ1-1	few	CASSQAGTGLLAFF	TGTGCCAGCAGCCAGGCCGGGACAGGACTCTTGGCTTTCTTT
-	TRBV4-2	TRBJ2-1	-	CASSQDRHEQFF	TGTGCCAGCAGCCAAGATCGGCATGAGCAGTTCTTC
TRBD1	TRBV13	TRBJ1-3	-	CASSLPGTGSSGNTIYF	TGTGCCAGCAGCCTACCGGGGACAGGGAGCTCTGGAAACACCATATATTTT
-	TRBV19	TRBJ2-5	once	CASSIRVWETQYF	TGTGCCAGTAGTATCAGGGTTTGGGAGACCCAGTACTTC
-	TRBV19	TRBJ2-3	-	CASSPTWGSTDTQYF	TGTGCCAGTAGTCCAACGTGGGGGAGCACAGATACGCAGTATTTT
-	TRBV20-1	TRBJ2-7	-	CSARDAYEQYF	TGCAGTGCTAGAGACGCCTACGAGCAGTACTTC
-	TRBV18	TRBJ1-2	-	CASSPQEGRANYGYTF	TGTGCCAGCTCACCCCAAGAAGGGAGGGCTAACTATGGCTACACCTTC
TRBD2	TRBV4-2	TRBJ2-5	-	CASSEVVGLAGVLGETQYF	TGTGCCAGCAGCGAAGTGGTTGGACTAGCGGGGGTTTTGGGAGAGACCCAGTACTTC
-	TRBV25-1	TRBJ1-3	-	CASSDRVRSGNTIYF	TGTGCCAGCAGTGACAGGGTTCGATCTGGAAACACCATATATTTT
-	TRBV10-1	TRBJ1-4	-	CARGEKLFF	TGCGCCAGAGGGGAAAAACTGTTTTTT
-	TRBV5-1	TRBJ1-1	few	CASSSATEAFF	TGCGCCAGCAGCTCTGCCACTGAAGCTTTCTTT
-	TRBV14	TRBJ1-2	-	CASSHPGVYGYTF	TGTGCCAGCAGCCACCCCGGGGTTTATGGCTACACCTTC
-	TRBV6-1	TRBJ2-7	-	CASSEKDLAGYEQYF	TGTGCCAGCAGTGAGAAGGACCTCGCGGGTTACGAGCAGTACTTC
-	TRBV6-6	TRBJ1-4	-	CANSQTASEKLFF	TGTGCCAATTCGCAGACAGCATCTGAAAAACTGTTTTTT
TRBD2	TRBV5-6	TRBJ2-5	-	CASSSSGSLETQYF	TGTGCCAGCAGCTCTAGCGGGAGCCTAGAGACCCAGTACTTC
TRBD1	TRBV2	TRBJ2-5	-	CASRGDRYQETQYF	TGTGCCAGCAGGGGGGACAGGTACCAAGAGACCCAGTACTTC
-	TRBV9	TRBJ2-7	-	CASSVGAGNYEQYF	TGTGCCAGCAGCGTAGGGGCGGGCAACTACGAGCAGTACTTC
TRBD1	TRBV18	TRBJ2-7	-	CASSPGQGAYEQYF	TGTGCCAGCTCACCCGGACAGGGGGCCTACGAGCAGTACTTC
TRBD2	TRBV6-5	TRBJ2-7	-	CASSYSIGAGEEGQYF	TGTGCCAGCAGTTACTCGATAGGGGCGGGAGAAGAGGGGCAGTACTTC